What follows are 31 T cell receptor beta chains derived from one specimen sequenced in a study of blood T cell repertoires in COVID-19. TCRdb's copy holds only in-frame clones and misses some; the assay was immunoSEQ multiplex PCR. The profile shows about 140,000 clones, 85% to 90% of them singletons. Sequenced: peripheral blood. The receptors were gathered from a human donor in a cohort sampled during active COVID-19.

This rearrangement joins TRBV6-2 or TRBV6-3 to TRBJ1-1; the D is unclear. CDR3 length equals 15 residues. Germline V CDR1 and CDR2: MNHEY, SVGEGT. The V end was cut by 0 bases, the J end by 0 bases, with 8 bases between. The CDR3 spells CASSYSMRLNTEAFF. The CDR3 DNA reads as TGTGCCAGCAGTTACTCTATGCGTTTGAACACTGAAGCTTTCTTT.

V usage is TRBV6-5 and J usage is TRBJ1-5; possible D gene TRBD1, 6 bases. Germline assignment: CDR1 MNHEY and CDR2 SVGAGI. Deletions cut 5 bases from V and 6 bases from J, with 17 bases between. The CDR3 sequence is 15 residues long. The CDR3: CASSKDSRIGQPQHF. The CDR3 coding sequence is TGTGCCAGCAGTAAGGACAGCCGCATTGGTCAGCCCCAGCATTTT.

The chain carries TRBV29-1 and TRBJ2-1, with a tentative D call TRBD2 (6 bases). Germline-derived CDR1 and CDR2 are SQVTM and ANQGSEA. The CDR3 consists of 15 residues. The V gene lost 2 bases and the J gene lost 12 bases, with 23 bases spanning the gap. CDR3 loop: CSVERRDRLTGGQFF. The CDR3 DNA reads as TGCAGCGTTGAAAGGCGGGACCGCCTAACGGGTGGGCAGTTCTTC.

J is TRBJ2-4 and V is TRBV2; D possibly corresponds to TRBD1 (6 bases). The CDR3 extends over 15 amino acids. Trimming stripped 6 bases from V and 7 bases from J, with 19 bases between. CDR1 SNHLY and CDR2 FYNNEI come from the germline V gene. The CDR3 sequence: CASSDRLSKGNIQYF. As DNA, the CDR3 is TGTGCCAGCAGCGACAGGTTATCCAAGGGGAACATTCAGTACTTC.

DNA of the CDR3: TGTGCCAGCAGCCCGGGGACATTTAGCAATCAGCCCCAGCATTTT. Translating gives CASSPGTFSNQPQHF. The chain joins TRBV5-5 to TRBJ1-5, with a weak D call TRBD1 (6 bases). CDR3 length: 15 residues. CDR1 SGHKS and CDR2 YYEKEE come from the germline V gene (reference sequence). Trimming removed 4 bases from V and 0 bases from J, with 11 bases in between.

V and J are TRBV6-1 and TRBJ2-5; perhaps TRBD1 as D (7 bases). This CDR3 has 18 residues. The V gene's germline CDR1 is MNHNS and CDR2 SASEGT. V was clipped by 0 bases and J by 3 bases, with 20 bases between them. The CDR3 DNA reads TGTGCCAGCAGTGAAGCCCTAGTCTGGGCCAGGGGGGAAGAGACCCAGTACTTC. Translated: CASSEALVWARGEETQYF.

This CDR3 is CASSVSHSGANVLTF. CDR3 nucleotide sequence: TGTGCCAGCAGCGTAAGCCACTCTGGGGCCAACGTCCTGACTTTC. V gene TRBV9 combines with J gene TRBJ2-6; D ambiguous. Looked up from germline, CDR1 is SGDLS and CDR2 is YYNGEE. The CDR3 has 15 residues. The V gene lost 1 base and the J gene lost 0 bases, with 5 bases spanning the gap.

V and J are TRBV27 and TRBJ2-6; tentatively, D is TRBD2 (5 bases). This CDR3 spans 15 amino acids. The V end lost 4 bases, the J end lost 2 bases, and 9 bases lay between the germline ends. The V gene's germline CDR1 is MNHEY and CDR2 SMNVEV (reference sequence). The CDR3 sequence is CASSSPGTGANVLTF. The CDR3 DNA reads TGTGCCAGCAGTTCCCCGGGGACTGGGGCCAACGTCCTGACTTTC.

V is TRBV7-9 and J is TRBJ2-1, with TRBD2 identical over 7 bases. Germline CDR1 is SEHNR and CDR2 is FQNEAQ (reference sequence). The CDR3 is made up of 13 amino acids. V lost 6 bases to trimming and J lost 8 bases; unmatched junction nucleotides: 7. CDR3 nucleotides: TGTGCCAGCAGACATACTAGCGACGATGAGCAGTTCTTC. This translates into CASRHTSDDEQFF. The full variable domain, completed using reference TRBV7-9 and TRBJ2-1, is DTGVSQNPRHKITKRGQNVTFRCDPISEHNRLYWYRQTLGQGPEFLTYFQNEAQLEKSRLLSDRFSAERPKGSFSTLEIQRTEQGDSAMYLCASRHTSDDEQFFGPGTRLTVL.

This chain uses TRBV19 with TRBJ1-1, with 12 bases fitting TRBD1. CDR3 length: 24 amino acids. Germline CDR1 reads LNHDA; CDR2 reads SQIVND (reference sequence). The V segment lost 3 bases and the J segment 5 bases; nucleotides outside the gene matches: 31. As DNA, the CDR3 is TGTGCCAGTAGTATCGGGGAAAACAAAGCTGTAACATTGTGGGGACAGGGGGCGCAAACTGAAGCTTTCTTT. This translates into CASSIGENKAVTLWGQGAQTEAFF.

The gene calls are TRBV11-2 and TRBJ2-1; 7 positions match TRBD2. Per germline, CDR1 SGHAT and CDR2 FQNNGV. This CDR3 region has 17 residues. V lost 5 bases and J lost 2; bases outside the gene matches: 12. DNA for the CDR3: TGTGCCAGCAGCCCCCAAGCGGGAACCGGTCCCTACAATGAGCAGTTCTTC. The encoded protein is CASSPQAGTGPYNEQFF.

This clone was detected only once. The rearrangement joins TRBV7-6 to TRBJ2-1, with 7 positions matching TRBD2. The CDR3 has 16 residues. Germline V gene data show CDR1 as SGHVS and CDR2 as FNYEAQ. V shed 6 bases and J 4 bases; nucleotides not matched to a gene: 12. The CDR3 sequence is CASSPEASGYYNEQFF. CDR3 sequence (DNA): TGTGCCAGCAGTCCCGAGGCTAGCGGTTATTACAATGAGCAGTTCTTC.

V gene TRBV12-5 combines with J gene TRBJ2-5; 7 positions agree with TRBD1. The CDR3 is made up of 14 amino acids. V trimming: 1 base; J trimming: 2 bases; junction bases outside the gene matches: 1. Germline V gene data show CDR1 as LGHNT and CDR2 as FRNRAP. CDR3 in DNA: TGTGCTAGTGGTTTGGGACAGGGTCAAGAGACCCAGTACTTC. Its protein product is CASGLGQGQETQYF.

The chain has TRBV30 and TRBJ2-5, with unresolved D. Trimming stripped 2 bases from V and 5 bases from J, with 18 bases between. Looked up from germline, CDR1 is GTSNPN and CDR2 is SVGIG (reference sequence). The CDR3 is 15 amino acids. The CDR3: CAWSSDGLTSETQYF. The DNA for the CDR3 is TGTGCCTGGAGTTCTGACGGCCTGACATCGGAGACCCAGTACTTC.

V gene TRBV5-4 combines with J gene TRBJ2-1; D is unclear. V was trimmed by 5 bases and J by 1 base, leaving 13 bases between them. The CDR3 extends over 15 amino acids. CDR1 is SGHNT and CDR2 is YYREEE in the germline V gene (reference sequence). The CDR3 bases are TGTGCCAGCAGGGAGTTAGCCACTTCCTACAATGAGCAGTTCTTC. This encodes CASRELATSYNEQFF.

This chain joins TRBV7-3 and TRBJ2-3; 9 nucleotides line up with TRBD2. V lost 6 bases to trimming and J lost 0 bases; unmatched junction nucleotides: 4. Germline V gene sequence: CDR1 SGHTA, CDR2 FQGTGA. The CDR3 totals 15 residues. The CDR3 sequence: CASSKTSGSTDTQYF. For the CDR3, the DNA is TGTGCCAGCAGTAAGACTAGCGGTAGCACAGATACGCAGTATTTT. The whole variable domain, remainder taken from reference TRBV7-3 and TRBJ2-3, is GAGVSQTPSNKVTEKGKYVELRCDPISGHTALYWYRQSLGQGPEFLIYFQGTGAADDSGLPNDRFFAVRPEGSVSTLKIQRTERGDSAVYLCASSKTSGSTDTQYFGPGTRLTVL.

The chain joins TRBV13 to TRBJ2-3; TRBD2 matches 10 bases. The CDR3 sequence is 19 residues long. Trimming removed 2 bases from V and 3 bases from J; junction bases left unmatched: 14. Germline V gene lookup returns CDR1 PRHDT and CDR2 FYEKMQ (reference sequence). CDR3 in DNA: TGTGCCAGCAGCTTAAGTACGGGCATGGGGACTAGCGAGACAGATACGCAGTATTTT. This sequence encodes CASSLSTGMGTSETDTQYF.

The genes are TRBV20-1 and TRBJ1-2, with 8 bases that match TRBD1. This CDR3 has 16 amino acids. V gave up 3 bases and J gave up 0 bases; unmatched junction bases: 9. CDR1 DFQATT and CDR2 SNEGSKA come from the germline V gene (reference sequence). The CDR3 sequence is CSASGQGAHPNYGYTF. The CDR3 bases are TGCAGTGCTAGTGGGCAGGGGGCCCATCCTAACTATGGCTACACCTTC.

The rearrangement uses TRBV7-6 and TRBJ1-5; D gene ambiguous. Germline V lookup: CDR1 SGHVS, CDR2 FNYEAQ. This CDR3 contains 13 residues. Trimming pared 1 base from V and 11 bases from J, leaving 12 bases between. The CDR3: CASSLELGSAQHF. In DNA, the CDR3 is TGTGCCAGCAGCTTAGAACTGGGCTCGGCCCAGCATTTT. Variable domain in full (rest from reference TRBV7-6 and TRBJ1-5): GAGVSQSPRYKVTKRGQDVALRCDPISGHVSLYWYRQALGQGPEFLTYFNYEAQQDKSGLPNDRFSAERPEGSISTLTIQRTEQRDSAMYRCASSLELGSAQHFGDGTRLSIL.

This chain uses TRBV2 with TRBJ1-1; TRBD1 aligns across 9 bases. The CDR3 runs to 15 residues. Unmatched junction bases numbered 5, after V lost 3 bases and J lost 3 bases. The germline gives CDR1 SNHLY, CDR2 FYNNEI. Here the CDR3 DNA reads TGTGCCAGCAGTGACGGGACAGGGAAGGACACTGAAGCTTTCTTT. Its translation: CASSDGTGKDTEAFF. Full variable domain (missing parts from reference TRBV2 and TRBJ1-1): EPEVTQTPSHQVTQMGQEVILRCVPISNHLYFYWYRQILGQKVEFLVSFYNNEISEKSEIFDDQFSVERPDGSNFTLKIRSTKLEDSAMYFCASSDGTGKDTEAFFGQGTRLTVV.

The chain is built from TRBV19 and TRBJ1-2; TRBD1 agrees at 10 bases. The CDR3 contains 16 residues. The V segment lost 1 base and the J segment 3 bases; nucleotides outside the gene matches: 5. The germline V gene has CDR1 LNHDA and CDR2 SQIVND (reference sequence). The CDR3 coding sequence is TGTGCCAGTAGTATAGCCGGGACAGGGGCAGACTATGGCTACACCTTC. It specifies CASSIAGTGADYGYTF.

The chain carries TRBV5-1 and TRBJ2-2; 10 bases are shared with TRBD2. The length of the CDR3 is 17 residues. The V gene's germline CDR1 is SGHRS and CDR2 YFSETQ. Trimming cost V 0 bases and J 7 bases; bases outside gene matches: 9. In DNA form, the CDR3 reads TGCGCCAGCAGCTTGGGTCTAGCGGGAGATGGTAGCGGGGAGCTGTTTTTT. Translated: CASSLGLAGDGSGELFF.

This chain links TRBV7-9 with TRBJ2-1; D is perhaps TRBD2 (6 bases). The V and J ends lost 8 bases and 8 bases respectively, with 13 bases between them. Germline V lookup: CDR1 SEHNR, CDR2 FQNEAQ (reference sequence). The CDR3 loop spans 12 amino acids. CDR3 amino acids: CASEAGWDEQFF. CDR3 in DNA: TGTGCCAGCGAGGCGGGATGGGATGAGCAGTTCTTC.

The chain has TRBV10-3 and TRBJ2-7; TRBD1 matches 8 bases. Germline V gives CDR1 ENHRY, CDR2 SYGVKD. J gave up 3 bases and V 3 bases, and 1 base lay outside the gene matches. The CDR3 consists of 13 residues. DNA of the CDR3: TGTGCCATCAGTGAAACAGGGGGCTACGAGCAGTACTTC. Encoded protein: CAISETGGYEQYF.

The chain recombines TRBV7-9 with TRBJ2-1, with TRBD1 as a possible D gene (6 bases). Germline loops: CDR1 SEHNR, CDR2 FQNEAQ (reference sequence). The V and J ends lost 5 bases and 8 bases respectively, with 19 bases between them. The CDR3 loop spans 15 amino acids. The CDR3, as DNA: TGTGCCAGCAGCCCCGTCGGGACAACCACTGATGAGCAGTTCTTC. Its translation: CASSPVGTTTDEQFF.

CDR3 sequence: CASAASGRGSDTQYF. DNA of the CDR3: TGTGCCAGCGCAGCTAGCGGGAGGGGATCAGATACGCAGTATTTT. This chain links TRBV21-1 with TRBJ2-3; TRBD2, the table's D call, lacks a check against the DNA. TRBV21-1 is assigned pseudogene status. The CDR3 runs 15 residues.

The chain combines TRBV6-5 with TRBJ2-7, with D possibly matching TRBD1 (5 bases). Trimming removed 5 bases from V and 0 bases from J, with 8 bases in between. The CDR3 consists of 13 residues. Per the germline V gene, CDR1 is MNHEY and CDR2 is SVGAGI. In nucleotides, the CDR3 is TGTGCCAGCAGTCGACAGAGCTCCTACGAGCAGTACTTC. This sequence encodes CASSRQSSYEQYF.

The V and J genes are TRBV7-8 and TRBJ2-5; 10 positions match TRBD1. CDR1 is SGHVS, CDR2 FQNEAQ, per germline. The CDR3 has 14 amino acids. The trim removed 3 bases at V and 4 bases at J, leaving 2 bases unmatched. DNA of the CDR3: TGTGCCAGCAGCTTGACAGGGGGCGGAGAGACCCAGTACTTC. This sequence encodes CASSLTGGGETQYF.

The chain joins TRBV4-2 to TRBJ2-7; D might be TRBD1 (6 bases). CDR1 and CDR2 (germline): LGHNA, YNFKEQ. V lost 4 bases to trimming and J lost 5 bases, with 15 bases between them. This CDR3 region has 14 residues. The CDR3 here is CASSLRGQGNEQYF. The DNA for the CDR3 is TGTGCCAGCAGCCTCCGGGGACAAGGCAACGAGCAGTACTTC.

The CDR3 DNA reads TGTGCCAGCAGTGCCCGGGACAGGGTCCCTAGCGGGACCTCTGGGGCCAACGTCCTGACTTTC. Protein product: CASSARDRVPSGTSGANVLTF. The rearrangement links TRBV2 to TRBJ2-6; D assignment may be TRBD1 or TRBD2 (9 bases each). CDR1 and CDR2 from the germline V gene are SNHLY and FYNNEI. The V end lost 4 bases, the J end lost 0 bases, and 25 bases lay between the germline ends. The CDR3 runs 21 residues.

The genes are TRBV10-3 and TRBJ2-5, with a weak D call TRBD2 (6 bases). The CDR3 totals 14 residues. Germline V gives CDR1 ENHRY, CDR2 SYGVKD. V was trimmed by 5 bases and J by 2 bases, leaving 12 bases between them. CDR3 sequence reads: CAISMGGSQETQYF. The CDR3 nucleotides read TGTGCCATCAGTATGGGAGGTTCACAAGAGACCCAGTACTTC.